Listed here are 18 T cell receptor beta chains from one sample, sequenced in a study of Graves' ophthalmopathy and Graves' hyperthyroidism. As the template, RNA transcripts were used to amplify TCR beta CDR3 regions. Scientists carried out first-round RT-PCR using HTBI primers and then a second-round multiplex PCR. TCRdb fed the multiplex PCR reads into MiXCR, producing one record per CDR3 protein. The sample records almost 750,000 distinct CDR3 sequences, around 40% being singletons. Sequenced sample: peripheral blood. These receptor sequences come from an adult man with Graves' ophthalmopathy.

This clonotype was found a few times. The V call is TRBV5-1, the J call TRBJ1-2; D call uncertain. The V gene's germline CDR1 is SGHRS and CDR2 YFSETQ. Trimming removed 0 bases from V and 9 bases from J, with 9 bases in between. The CDR3 consists of 12 residues. CDR3 sequence (DNA): TGCGCCAGCAGCTTGGATTTTTATAGCTACACCTTC. Translating it yields CASSLDFYSYTF.

V and J are TRBV10-3 and TRBJ2-7; possible D gene TRBD1, 6 bases. Germline-derived CDR1 and CDR2 are ENHRY and SYGVKD. V was shortened by 6 bases and J by 2 bases, with 11 bases between the two germline ends. This CDR3 is 13 amino acids long. Here the CDR3 reads CAISHDRTYEQYF. The CDR3 region has the DNA TGTGCCATCAGCCACGACAGGACCTACGAGCAGTACTTC.

Ten or more counts support this clonotype. The chain uses TRBV15 and TRBJ2-5, with a possible D match to TRBD1 (5 bases). The CDR3 runs 12 residues. Germline assignment: CDR1 LNHNV and CDR2 YYDKDF (reference sequence). Trimming stripped 9 bases from V and 2 bases from J, with 10 bases between. The CDR3 bases are TGTGCCACAGGGGTACGACAAGAGACCCAGTACTTC. Amino acids: CATGVRQETQYF.

This chain links TRBV4-3 with TRBJ1-5; D not certain. Trimming cost V 0 bases and J 6 bases, with 15 bases left between them. The CDR3 sequence is 16 residues long. Germline CDR1 reads LGHNA; CDR2 reads YSLEER. For the CDR3, the DNA is TGCGCCAGCAGCCAAGACAGGAGGGCCGTTGGTCAGCCCCAGCATTTT. It specifies CASSQDRRAVGQPQHF.

V gene TRBV2 combines with J gene TRBJ1-1; TRBD1 matches at 7 bases. Germline lookup yields CDR1 SNHLY and CDR2 FYNNEI. This CDR3 has 15 amino acids. Losses at the gene ends were 11 bases for V and 4 bases for J; bases not matched to a gene: 16. The CDR3 reads CAWSRATGWSTEAFF. The CDR3, as DNA: TGTGCCTGGAGTCGAGCGACAGGGTGGAGCACTGAAGCTTTCTTT. Together with reference TRBV2 and TRBJ1-1, the CDR3 gives the full variable domain: EPEVTQTPSHQVTQMGQEVILRCVPISNHLYFYWYRQILGQKVEFLVSFYNNEISEKSEIFDDQFSVERPDGSNFTLKIRSTKLEDSAMYFCAWSRATGWSTEAFFGQGTRLTVV.

To note about this clonotype: A read error may account for a junction end that differs from germline. The genes are TRBV10-3 and TRBJ2-7; D ambiguous. Germline V gene lookup returns CDR1 ENHRY and CDR2 SYGVKD. CDR3 size: 13 residues. The CDR3 DNA reads TGTGCCAGCAGTGTCGACAAAGCCTACGAGCAGTACTTC. Amino acid sequence: CASSVDKAYEQYF.

This clonotype was observed many times. The gene calls are TRBV25-1 and TRBJ1-1, with 11 bases identical to TRBD1. The CDR3 consists of 15 residues. V gave up 8 bases and J gave up 6 bases; unmatched junction bases: 11. Per the germline V gene, CDR1 is MGHDK and CDR2 is SYGVNS. This chain's CDR3 is CASVKRGQGGAEAFF. The CDR3 DNA sequence: TGTGCCAGCGTAAAACGGGGACAGGGGGGGGCTGAAGCTTTCTTT.

This clonotype was seen just once. V is TRBV19 and J is TRBJ1-4; 8 nucleotides align to TRBD1. V gave up 9 bases and J gave up 7 bases; unmatched junction bases: 10. Germline CDR1 and CDR2: LNHDA and SQIVND (reference sequence). CDR3 length equals 14 residues. CDR3 sequence reads: CASMDRVESEKLFF. Written as DNA, the CDR3 is TGTGCCAGCATGGACAGGGTTGAGAGTGAAAAACTGTTTTTT.

The V call is TRBV25-1, the J call TRBJ1-2; perhaps TRBD1 as D (5 bases). Germline CDR1 and CDR2: MGHDK and SYGVNS. The CDR3 runs 16 residues. Trimming pared 8 bases from V and 6 bases from J, leaving 25 bases between. CDR3 loop: CASSPREEGSADGYTF. The CDR3 DNA reads as TGTGCCAGCTCACCACGGGAGGAGGGGTCCGCGGATGGCTACACCTTC.

This clonotype was picked up one time. Being one base from a much bigger clone, this may be a read error. Here the CDR3 omits its conserved ending phenylalanine or tryptophan, so a read error is the likely source. The chain is built from TRBV12-3 or TRBV12-4 and TRBJ2-5; 7 bases fit TRBD1. V shed 1 base, J shed 3 bases, and the junction held 5 bases outside the gene matches. The CDR3 is 15 amino acids. The CDR3 spells CASSLGDSNEETQYL. The CDR3 region has the DNA TGTGCCAGCAGTTTAGGGGACAGCAATGAAGAGACCCAGTACCTC.

There are a few counts of this clonotype. V usage is TRBV19 and J usage is TRBJ1-5; D ambiguous. This CDR3 has 14 amino acids. CDR1 is LNHDA, CDR2 SQIVND, per germline (reference sequence). V shed 3 bases and J shed 5 bases, with 11 bases lying between them. For the CDR3, the DNA is TGTGCCAGTAGTATTTCAGTAATTTATCAGCCCCAGCATTTT. Amino acid sequence: CASSISVIYQPQHF.

The sample holds one count of this clonotype. The rearrangement joins TRBV5-1 to TRBJ2-7; either TRBD1 or TRBD2 may supply D (5 bases each). The CDR3 runs 15 residues. Per germline, CDR1 SGHRS and CDR2 YFSETQ. Between the trimmed V and J ends, which lost 4 bases and 3 bases, there was a span of 17 bases. Here the CDR3 reads CASSLQPGPNYEQYF. In DNA, the CDR3 is TGCGCCAGCAGCCTACAACCGGGACCCAACTACGAGCAGTACTTC.

The chain uses TRBV2 and TRBJ1-4, with unresolved D. V lost 6 bases to trimming and J lost 7 bases, with 12 bases between them. This CDR3 is 13 amino acids long. Germline V gene data show CDR1 as SNHLY and CDR2 as FYNNEI. CDR3 amino acids: CASSPVGPEKLFF. Here the CDR3 DNA reads TGTGCCAGCAGCCCTGTTGGTCCTGAAAAACTGTTTTTT.

This clonotype was counted a single time. The chain recombines TRBV2 with TRBJ2-7, with D perhaps matching TRBD1 or TRBD2 (6 bases each). The CDR3 extends over 14 amino acids. The V gene lost 3 bases and the J gene lost 3 bases, with 12 bases spanning the gap. From germline, CDR1 is SNHLY and CDR2 FYNNEI. The CDR3 bases are TGTGCCAGCAGTGACCAGGGGACTGGCTACGAGCAGTACTTC. Translated, it gives CASSDQGTGYEQYF.

In nucleotides, the CDR3 is TGTGCCAGCAGTTTTGGCAGGGGAGAGGGGACTGAAGCTTTCTTT. Translated: CASSFGRGEGTEAFF. The chain is built from TRBV28 and TRBJ1-1; tentatively, D is TRBD1 (6 bases). The CDR3 contains 15 residues. Trimming stripped 3 bases from V and 5 bases from J, with 16 bases between. CDR1 and CDR2 from the germline V gene are MDHEN and SYDVKM.

The rearrangement uses TRBV29-1 and TRBJ1-3; the match to TRBD1 covers 11 bases. V shed 6 bases, J shed 7 bases, and the junction held 11 bases outside the gene matches. Germline V gene sequence: CDR1 SQVTM, CDR2 ANQGSEA. The CDR3 is 15 residues long. The CDR3 DNA is TGCAGCGTGTCCCGGGACAGGGGGGTCGGGAACACCATATATTTT. This sequence encodes CSVSRDRGVGNTIYF. Full variable domain (rest looked up from reference TRBV29-1 and TRBJ1-3): SAVISQKPSRDICQRGTSLTIQCQVDSQVTMMFWYRQQPGQSLTLIATANQGSEATYESGFVIDKFPISRPNLTFSTLTVSNMSPEDSSIYLCSVSRDRGVGNTIYFGEGSWLTVV.

The V call is TRBV29-1, the J call TRBJ2-4, with D unclear. CDR1 is SQVTM and CDR2 is ANQGSEA in the germline V gene. V lost 3 bases to trimming and J lost 5 bases, with 2 bases between them. The CDR3 runs to 10 residues. This CDR3 reads CSVDQNIQYF. The CDR3 DNA is TGCAGCGTTGACCAAAACATTCAGTACTTC.

The chain has TRBV2 and TRBJ1-3; perhaps TRBD1 as D (5 bases). Germline V gives CDR1 SNHLY, CDR2 FYNNEI. CDR3 size: 15 residues. V lost 5 bases, J lost 0 bases, and 11 bases lay in between. As DNA, the CDR3 is TGTGCCAGCAGTCCGGGACTTCACTCTGGAAACACCATATATTTT. Its protein product is CASSPGLHSGNTIYF. Full variable domain (remainder filled in from reference TRBV2 and TRBJ1-3): EPEVTQTPSHQVTQMGQEVILRCVPISNHLYFYWYRQILGQKVEFLVSFYNNEISEKSEIFDDQFSVERPDGSNFTLKIRSTKLEDSAMYFCASSPGLHSGNTIYFGEGSWLTVV.